This TCR beta chain was sequenced during a study of control samples from healthy donors and cancer patients (dated by TCRdb to about 2020). Library preparation employed the immunoSEQ multiplex PCR assay. The table was pulled from immuneACCESS by TCRdb, which kept in-frame rearrangements only. Such tables lose some clones; where checked, under half of the loss comes from unresolved V genes, and the rest has no known cause. In all, the sample holds about 84,000 clones, and 80% to 90% of those were seen once. Approximately 10% of the sample rests with the top ten. Taking its sample share into account, this clone is medium-sized (0.01 to 0.1%). The antigen it recognizes is unknown. No much larger clonotype is one base removed from it; base qualities were not supplied. Inclusive of the bounding cysteine and phenylalanine, the CDR3 is 13 residues long. Only the CDR3 part of the read is kept: 39 bases, read in frame from the first base. Reading the germline V gene (reference sequence) gives CDR1 LNHDA and CDR2 SQIVND. The V end loses 3 bases and the J end loses 5 bases, and a stretch of 10 bases separates them.

The sequence came from a man aged 60-69 years with head and neck cancer. The V and J segments used are TRBV19 and TRBJ1-1; the D gene lacks a confident call. Sample: PBMCs. The DNA sequence is as follows: TGTGCCAGTAGTATCGGGTTATGGACTGAAGCTTTCTTT. Its coded protein is CASSIGLWTEAFF.